The rows below give T cell receptor beta chains drawn from one sample of a study of Ad26.COV2.S vaccination and SARS-CoV-2 variants. The protocol was immunoSEQ multiplex PCR, while the TCRdb copy is restricted to in-frame clones and leaves out a portion. The data hold around 450,000 clones, with around 89% observed a single time. This sample comprised peripheral blood, obtained in a trial of Ad26.COV2.S vaccine versus placebo. All receptors derive from a person aged 18-65 years who received the Ad26.COV2.S COVID-19 vaccine or a placebo. Each CDR3 is given with its conserved first and last residue. D genes are given only for firm matches. Expanded clones are given a class, and other clones once, few, many or no size at all.

V gene	J gene	D gene	clone size	CDR3 protein	CDR3 DNA
TRBV5-8	TRBJ1-1	-	once	CASSPGGDEAFF	TGTGCCAGCAGCCCTGGCGGGGATGAAGCTTTCTTT
TRBV7-9	TRBJ2-2	-	-	CASSPRLGGNTGELFF	TGTGCCAGCAGCCCCCGATTGGGCGGAAACACCGGGGAGCTGTTTTTT
TRBV5-1	TRBJ2-3	TRBD2	-	CASSLLAGERHTQYF	TGCGCCAGCAGCTTACTAGCGGGGGAGAGACATACGCAGTATTTT
TRBV18	TRBJ1-3	TRBD1	-	CASSPPRGLVGNTIYF	TGTGCCAGCTCACCACCCAGGGGGCTAGTAGGAAACACCATATATTTT
TRBV11-2	TRBJ2-1	TRBD2	once	CASSPRTSGRAVNEQFF	TGTGCCAGCAGCCCGCGGACTAGCGGGAGGGCCGTCAATGAGCAGTTCTTC
TRBV6-1	TRBJ2-4	-	-	CASSEVGGLAKNIQYF	TGTGCCAGCAGTGAAGTTGGTGGCCTAGCCAAAAACATTCAGTACTTC
TRBV12-3/TRBV12-4	TRBJ2-2	-	once	CASMETGELFF	TGTGCCAGCATGGAGACCGGGGAGCTGTTTTTT
TRBV7-2	TRBJ2-1	TRBD1	-	CASRRQGNRNEQFF	TGTGCCAGCAGAAGACAGGGTAATAGGAATGAGCAGTTCTTC
TRBV6-5	TRBJ1-4	TRBD1	-	CASRIDRVIEKLFF	TGTGCCAGCAGAATTGACAGGGTAATTGAAAAACTGTTTTTT
TRBV6-5	TRBJ2-1	-	once	CASSYKDSRYEQFF	TGTGCCAGCAGTTACAAGGACTCGAGATATGAGCAGTTCTTC
TRBV2	TRBJ1-5	TRBD1	once	CASSTGGNNQPQHF	TGTGCCAGCAGTACAGGGGGGAACAATCAGCCCCAGCATTTT
TRBV5-1	TRBJ2-2	-	few	CASSLGQKNTGELFF	TGCGCCAGCAGCTTGGGACAGAAGAACACCGGGGAGCTGTTTTTT
TRBV29-1	TRBJ1-1	TRBD1	once	CSVEGTGKRNTEAFF	TGCAGCGTTGAAGGGACAGGGAAGAGGAACACTGAAGCTTTCTTT
TRBV5-1	TRBJ2-1	-	-	CASSFQLEMTYNEQFF	TGCGCCAGCAGCTTCCAGCTAGAAATGACCTACAATGAGCAGTTCTTC
TRBV27	TRBJ1-2	TRBD1	-	CASSYDRGANYGYTF	TGTGCCAGCAGTTACGACAGGGGCGCCAACTATGGCTACACCTTC
TRBV12-3/TRBV12-4	TRBJ2-3	-	-	CASSLRGTQYF	TGTGCCAGCAGTTTAAGAGGTACGCAGTATTTT
TRBV6-5	TRBJ2-7	-	-	CASSIQGHEQYF	TGTGCCAGCAGTATACAGGGCCACGAGCAGTACTTC
TRBV6-1	TRBJ1-1	-	-	CASSERQSPNTEAFF	TGTGCCAGCAGTGAGAGACAGAGTCCGAACACTGAAGCTTTCTTT
TRBV23-1	TRBJ1-1	-	once	CASSHRENTEAFF	TGCGCCAGCAGTCACAGGGAGAACACTGAAGCTTTCTTT
TRBV7-9	TRBJ1-5	-	-	CASSLGSGNNQPQHF	TGTGCCAGCAGCTTGGGTTCGGGGAACAATCAGCCCCAGCATTTT
TRBV9	TRBJ1-2	TRBD1	once	CASSSRQGLPYGYTF	TGTGCCAGCAGCTCCAGACAGGGGCTTCCCTATGGCTACACCTTC
TRBV5-1	TRBJ2-7	-	-	CASRLISGSGVSEQYF	TGCGCCAGCCGACTTATAAGTGGGTCAGGGGTAAGCGAGCAGTACTTC
TRBV3-1/TRBV3-2	TRBJ2-1	-	-	CASTRWRAEGNEQFF	TGTGCCAGCACCCGATGGAGGGCTGAAGGGAATGAGCAGTTCTTC
TRBV6-6	TRBJ2-3	TRBD2	-	CASSYHTSGTDTQYF	TGTGCCAGCAGTTACCATACTAGCGGCACAGATACGCAGTATTTT
TRBV5-6	TRBJ1-1	-	once	CASRRVGNTEAFF	TGTGCCAGCAGAAGGGTCGGAAACACTGAAGCTTTCTTT
TRBV4-1	TRBJ2-6	-	-	CASSQALQAPGANVLTF	TGCGCCAGCAGCCAAGCTTTACAGGCTCCTGGGGCCAACGTCCTGACTTTC
TRBV5-1	TRBJ2-3	TRBD2	-	CASSLATSGGNTDTQYF	TGCGCCAGCAGCTTGGCCACTAGCGGGGGAAACACAGATACGCAGTATTTT
TRBV27	TRBJ2-2	TRBD2	-	CASSPLGALAGGGELFF	TGTGCCAGCAGTCCTTTGGGGGCCTTAGCGGGAGGTGGGGAGCTGTTTTTT
TRBV28	TRBJ2-7	-	-	CASSLDSYEQYF	TGTGCCAGCAGTCTGGACAGTTACGAGCAGTACTTC
TRBV19	TRBJ1-5	-	-	CASSIPGTQPHQPQHF	TGTGCCAGTAGTATACCTGGGACCCAACCCCATCAGCCCCAGCATTTT
TRBV25-1	TRBJ1-4	TRBD1	-	CASSRTGWGEKLFF	TGTGCCAGCAGCAGGACAGGGTGGGGTGAAAAACTGTTTTTT
TRBV19	TRBJ1-2	TRBD1	-	CASSAGTVTNYGYTF	TGTGCCAGTAGTGCAGGGACAGTTACTAACTATGGCTACACCTTC
TRBV7-9	TRBJ2-7	-	-	CASSFSGPYEQYF	TGTGCCAGCAGCTTCTCCGGGCCCTACGAGCAGTACTTC
TRBV7-9	TRBJ2-7	TRBD1	-	CATTGDHEQYF	TGTGCCACGACAGGGGACCACGAGCAGTACTTC
TRBV6-6	TRBJ1-4	-	-	CASSRLRFSEKLFF	TGTGCCAGCAGTCGACTTCGATTCAGTGAAAAACTGTTTTTT
TRBV5-1	TRBJ1-4	-	-	CASSLVPDEKLFF	TGCGCCAGCAGCTTGGTCCCAGATGAAAAACTGTTTTTT
TRBV2	TRBJ2-7	TRBD2	-	CASKVGGGQTYEQYF	TGTGCCAGCAAAGTCGGCGGGGGGCAAACCTACGAGCAGTACTTC
TRBV5-4	TRBJ1-2	-	-	CASSLSGSYGYTF	TGTGCCAGCAGCCTAAGCGGGAGCTATGGCTACACCTTC
TRBV24-1	TRBJ2-1	TRBD2	-	CATSERVGLAGVNEQFF	TGTGCCACCAGTGAGCGAGTTGGACTAGCGGGAGTTAATGAGCAGTTCTTC
TRBV3-1/TRBV3-2	TRBJ2-7	-	-	CASSQGGEQYF	TGTGCCAGCAGCCAAGGCGGGGAGCAGTACTTC
TRBV5-1	TRBJ2-1	-	-	CASSLSRPRYNEQFF	TGCGCCAGCAGCTTGTCCAGACCTAGGTACAATGAGCAGTTCTTC
TRBV7-9	TRBJ2-7	-	few	CASSLVRGGLYEQYF	TGTGCCAGCAGCTTAGTTAGGGGGGGTCTCTACGAGCAGTACTTC
TRBV6-5	TRBJ2-7	-	-	CASSYDDTVSSYEQYF	TGTGCCAGCAGTTACGACGATACCGTTAGCTCCTACGAGCAGTACTTC
TRBV2	TRBJ1-2	-	-	CASSPLGEYGYTF	TGTGCCAGCAGCCCCCTGGGGGAGTATGGCTACACCTTC
TRBV2	TRBJ1-3	-	-	CASSELGESSGNTIYF	TGTGCCAGCAGTGAACTAGGGGAGAGCTCTGGAAACACCATATATTTT
TRBV24-1	TRBJ2-3	-	-	CATSDRPGTSTDTQYF	TGTGCCACCAGTGATCGACCGGGTACTAGCACAGATACGCAGTATTTT
TRBV6-5	TRBJ1-2	TRBD1	-	CASSYFDRASGYTF	TGTGCCAGCAGTTACTTCGACAGGGCCTCTGGCTACACCTTC
TRBV6-5	TRBJ2-1	TRBD2	-	CASSSPGLAGADEQFF	TGTGCCAGCAGTTCGCCGGGACTAGCGGGAGCGGATGAGCAGTTCTTC
TRBV4-1	TRBJ2-3	-	-	CASSQVGGRSTVARGTQYF	TGCGCCAGCAGCCAAGTGGGGGGGCGGAGTACAGTCGCCAGAGGTACGCAGTATTTT